These T cell receptor beta chains were read from a single sample in a study of blood T cell repertoires in COVID-19. Profiled with immunoSEQ multiplex PCR; TCRdb holds only in-frame clones, not every one. The sample lists approximately 270,000 clones; about nine tenths were seen once. Sequencing was carried out using PBMCs or T cells enriched from blood (not recorded which). All receptors come from a human donor in a cohort exposed to, infected with or recovered from COVID-19 (not recorded which). The donor label of this sample is uncertain. Each CDR3 is given with its conserved first and last residue. The D gene is left open where the match is weak. Clone sizes are given selectively: once, few, many, or a class where the clone is expanded.

V: TRBV11-2; D: TRBD1; J: TRBJ2-7; size: .; DNA: TGTGCCAGCAGCCGGATCTCGGACAGGGCCCACGAGCAGTACTTC; CDR3: CASSRISDRAHEQYF
V: TRBV7-3; D: .; J: TRBJ2-3; size: .; DNA: TGTGCCAGCAGCTCCCTCCCTAGCATTAAAGGAGATACGCAGTATTTT; CDR3: CASSSLPSIKGDTQYF
V: TRBV19; D: TRBD1; J: TRBJ2-5; size: .; DNA: TGTGCCAGTAGTATTTCCCAGGGGGCGAAGGAGACCCAGTACTTC; CDR3: CASSISQGAKETQYF
V: TRBV18; D: TRBD1; J: TRBJ1-4; size: .; DNA: TGTGCCAGCTCAAATGCACTCGGGACAGCTTATGAAAAACTGTTTTTT; CDR3: CASSNALGTAYEKLFF
V: TRBV7-2; D: TRBD2; J: TRBJ2-5; size: .; DNA: TGTGCCAGCAGCCCCCAGGAGCGGGGGGGCCGGGAGACCCAGTACTTC; CDR3: CASSPQERGGRETQYF
V: TRBV5-1; D: .; J: TRBJ2-3; size: .; DNA: TGCGCCAGCAGCTTGCGTGGGCAGGGCAAAGCAGATACGCAGTATTTT; CDR3: CASSLRGQGKADTQYF
V: TRBV5-5; D: .; J: TRBJ1-6; size: .; DNA: TGTGCCAGCAGCTTGGGTCAGGCTTATTCACCCCTCCACTTT; CDR3: CASSLGQAYSPLHF
V: TRBV6-2/TRBV6-3; D: .; J: TRBJ2-5; size: few; DNA: TGTGCCAGCAGTGTTCTAGCCGTTCAAGAGACCCAGTACTTC; CDR3: CASSVLAVQETQYF
V: TRBV24-1; D: .; J: TRBJ2-3; size: .; DNA: TGTGCCACCAGTGATTTGTTTGGGGGGGGCTCCACAGATACGCAGTATTTT; CDR3: CATSDLFGGGSTDTQYF
V: TRBV30; D: TRBD1; J: TRBJ1-5; size: .; DNA: TGTGCCTGGAGTAGGGGGGACAGGAGTTATCAGCCCCAGCATTTT; CDR3: CAWSRGDRSYQPQHF
V: TRBV11-2; D: .; J: TRBJ1-4; size: .; DNA: TGTGCCAGCAGCCCTCGCGGGCATCCTAATGAAAAACTGTTTTTT; CDR3: CASSPRGHPNEKLFF
V: TRBV12-5; D: TRBD1; J: TRBJ1-6; size: .; DNA: TGTGCTAGTGGTTTGGGACAGGGTCGTTCACCCCTCCACTTT; CDR3: CASGLGQGRSPLHF
V: TRBV29-1; D: TRBD1; J: TRBJ2-6; size: .; DNA: TGCAGCGTTGGGGGGACAGGGGATTTCTCCTCTGGGGCCAACGTCCTGACTTTC; CDR3: CSVGGTGDFSSGANVLTF
V: TRBV5-1; D: .; J: TRBJ1-2; size: .; DNA: TGCGCCAGCAGCTTGGTACGGGATAGCTACACCTTC; CDR3: CASSLVRDSYTF
V: TRBV13; D: TRBD2; J: TRBJ2-1; size: .; DNA: TGTGCCAGCAGCGGCGGGACTAAGCGGGGCCCCAATGAGCAGTTCTTC; CDR3: CASSGGTKRGPNEQFF
V: TRBV2; D: TRBD1; J: TRBJ1-5; size: once; DNA: TGTGCCAGCAGTGTGGGACAGGGGCGTCGGCAGCCCCAGCATTTT; CDR3: CASSVGQGRRQPQHF
V: TRBV3-1/TRBV3-2; D: .; J: TRBJ2-7; size: .; DNA: TGTGCCAGCAGCCGCCGAGGTGGCCAGTATGCGTACGAGCAGTACTTC; CDR3: CASSRRGGQYAYEQYF
V: TRBV7-2; D: TRBD2; J: TRBJ2-7; size: once; DNA: TGTGCCAGCAGCTTATGGACTAGACACTCCTACGAGCAGTACTTC; CDR3: CASSLWTRHSYEQYF
V: TRBV29-1; D: .; J: TRBJ1-1; size: .; DNA: TGCAGCGTTTACCGAGGTTGGGTCACTGAAGCTTTCTTT; CDR3: CSVYRGWVTEAFF
V: TRBV11-2; D: .; J: TRBJ1-4; size: .; DNA: TGTGCCAGCAGCTACCACAATAGCCTTAATGAAAAACTGTTTTTT; CDR3: CASSYHNSLNEKLFF
V: TRBV5-1; D: .; J: TRBJ1-1; size: .; DNA: TGCGCCAGCAGCTTTTCCAGCGAGAACACTGAAGCTTTCTTT; CDR3: CASSFSSENTEAFF
V: TRBV4-2; D: TRBD2; J: TRBJ2-1; size: .; DNA: TGTGCCAGCAGCCAAGAGGGAGCGGGGGGACCAAACTCCTACAATGAGCAGTTCTTC; CDR3: CASSQEGAGGPNSYNEQFF
V: TRBV5-6; D: TRBD1; J: TRBJ1-2; size: .; DNA: TGTGCCAGCAGCAGGGATAAGGGGGCGGATGGCTACACCTTC; CDR3: CASSRDKGADGYTF
V: TRBV24-1; D: .; J: TRBJ2-3; size: .; DNA: TGTGCCACCCAGGGGGGAGTGCCAGATACGCAGTATTTT; CDR3: CATQGGVPDTQYF
V: TRBV18; D: .; J: TRBJ1-1; size: few; DNA: TGTGCCAGCTCACCAGCAGGGCTGCTCACTGAAGCTTTCTTT; CDR3: CASSPAGLLTEAFF
V: TRBV30; D: .; J: TRBJ2-4; size: .; DNA: TGTGCCTGGAGCGTAGCGCTTATCGGCAAAAACATTCAGTACTTC; CDR3: CAWSVALIGKNIQYF
V: TRBV7-9; D: .; J: TRBJ1-1; size: .; DNA: TGTGCCAGCAGCTCGGTGAACACTGAAGCTTTCTTT; CDR3: CASSSVNTEAFF
V: TRBV24-1; D: .; J: TRBJ1-1; size: .; DNA: TGTGCCACCAGTGACTCTCACACTGAAGCTTTCTTT; CDR3: CATSDSHTEAFF
V: TRBV7-2; D: .; J: TRBJ2-3; size: .; DNA: TGTGCCAGCAGCTCAGAGGGAAGCACAGATACGCAGTATTTT; CDR3: CASSSEGSTDTQYF
V: TRBV5-1; D: TRBD1; J: TRBJ1-1; size: .; DNA: TGCGCCAGCAGCGGGACAGGGGGCAGGACTGAAGCTTTCTTT; CDR3: CASSGTGGRTEAFF
V: TRBV10-1; D: .; J: TRBJ2-3; size: once; DNA: TGCGCCAGCAGTGAGTTCCAGGGTACAGATACGCAGTATTTT; CDR3: CASSEFQGTDTQYF
V: TRBV9; D: .; J: TRBJ2-1; size: .; DNA: TGTGCCAGCAGCCGGGGTGGGCTCAATGAGCAGTTCTTC; CDR3: CASSRGGLNEQFF
V: TRBV30; D: .; J: TRBJ2-5; size: .; DNA: TGTGCCTGGAGTGTATGGGCTATCCAAGAGACCCAGTACTTC; CDR3: CAWSVWAIQETQYF
V: TRBV5-1; D: .; J: TRBJ1-2; size: .; DNA: TGCGCCAGCAGCGCGGCGACAGCTAACTATGGCTACACCTTC; CDR3: CASSAATANYGYTF
V: TRBV5-1; D: TRBD1; J: TRBJ2-2; size: .; DNA: TGCGCCAGCAGCTTCAGGGGGCAAGGCTACACCGGGGAGCTGTTTTTT; CDR3: CASSFRGQGYTGELFF
V: TRBV4-2; D: .; J: TRBJ1-1; size: .; DNA: TGTGCCAGCAGCCAGGACCGGGACACCCTCACTGAAGCTTTCTTT; CDR3: CASSQDRDTLTEAFF
V: TRBV7-2; D: .; J: TRBJ1-2; size: .; DNA: TGTGCCAGCAGCTTAATCCAGGGCAAGGGGTATGGCTACACCTTC; CDR3: CASSLIQGKGYGYTF
V: TRBV19; D: .; J: TRBJ1-2; size: .; DNA: TGTGCCAGTAGGAGCAATCGGGGCTACACCTTC; CDR3: CASRSNRGYTF
V: TRBV19; D: .; J: TRBJ1-2; size: .; DNA: TGTGCCAGTAGCCGACAGGTCTCGTCTTTTTATGGCTACACCTTC; CDR3: CASSRQVSSFYGYTF
V: TRBV7-9; D: TRBD1; J: TRBJ1-5; size: .; DNA: TGTGCCAGCAGCACAGGGGGCGGCAATCAGCCCCAGCATTTT; CDR3: CASSTGGGNQPQHF
V: TRBV30; D: .; J: TRBJ2-7; size: .; DNA: TGTGCCTGGAGTGTACTATCCCGGTCCATCCTGGGTGAGCAGTACTTC; CDR3: CAWSVLSRSILGEQYF
V: TRBV19; D: .; J: TRBJ1-1; size: .; DNA: TGTGCCAGTAGTATAGTTCCAGGGGATTTAAAAGCTTTCTTT; CDR3: CASSIVPGDLKAFF
V: TRBV7-9; D: .; J: TRBJ1-2; size: .; DNA: TGTGCCAGCAGCTTAAACGATCGCGCATCCTATGGCTACACCTTC; CDR3: CASSLNDRASYGYTF
V: TRBV5-1; D: .; J: TRBJ1-6; size: .; DNA: TGCGCCAGCAGCCCCGCTACGGGGATAAACTCACCCCTCCACTTT; CDR3: CASSPATGINSPLHF
V: TRBV5-6; D: .; J: TRBJ1-6; size: .; DNA: TGTGCCAGCAGCTCCAGGGTGAGGAATTCACCCCTCCACTTT; CDR3: CASSSRVRNSPLHF
V: TRBV19; D: .; J: TRBJ1-2; size: .; DNA: TGTGCCAGTAGTATGGGAATCAACAGGGACTATGGCTACACCTTC; CDR3: CASSMGINRDYGYTF
V: TRBV25-1; D: TRBD1; J: TRBJ1-6; size: .; DNA: TGTGCCAGCAGTGAAATGACAGGGGAGAATTCACCCCTCCACTTT; CDR3: CASSEMTGENSPLHF
V: TRBV19; D: TRBD2; J: TRBJ2-1; size: .; DNA: TGTGCCAGTAGTCGGGGAGGGAGCAGCTCCTACAATGAGCAGTTCTTC; CDR3: CASSRGGSSSYNEQFF
V: TRBV21-1; D: .; J: TRBJ1-3; size: .; DNA: TGTGCCAGCAACCGGCACCGATGGCAGGGAGAAGGGGGCACCATATATTTT; CDR3: CASNRHRWQGEGGTIYF
V: TRBV19; D: TRBD1; J: TRBJ2-7; size: .; DNA: TGTGCCAGTAGCCTCGGGACAGGTTACTCCTACGAGCAGTACTTC; CDR3: CASSLGTGYSYEQYF
V: TRBV27; D: TRBD1; J: TRBJ1-4; size: .; DNA: TGTGCCAGCAGCCGGACAGGGGTTCAGGAAAAACTGTTTTTT; CDR3: CASSRTGVQEKLFF
V: TRBV18; D: .; J: TRBJ2-2; size: .; DNA: TGTGCCAGCTCACTCACTACAGGGACCACCGGGGAGCTGTTTTTT; CDR3: CASSLTTGTTGELFF
V: TRBV7-2; D: TRBD1; J: TRBJ2-5; size: .; DNA: TGTGCCAGCAGTCGCTGGGGACAGGGGGGCGGAGAGACCCAGTACTTC; CDR3: CASSRWGQGGGETQYF
V: TRBV2; D: .; J: TRBJ2-7; size: .; DNA: TGTGCCAGCAGTCCCACAGGGCCGAACCTCTACGAGCAGTACTTC; CDR3: CASSPTGPNLYEQYF
V: TRBV19; D: TRBD1; J: TRBJ1-6; size: .; DNA: TGTGCCAGTCGACAGGGAAAGGATTCACCCCTCCACTTT; CDR3: CASRQGKDSPLHF
V: TRBV9; D: TRBD1; J: TRBJ1-2; size: once; DNA: TGTGCCAGCAGCCCCACAGGGGGCGAGGACTATGGCTACACCTTC; CDR3: CASSPTGGEDYGYTF
V: TRBV6-6; D: TRBD1; J: TRBJ2-5; size: .; DNA: TGTGCCAGCAGATACGGGGACAGGGGGCGAGAGACCCAGTACTTC; CDR3: CASRYGDRGRETQYF
V: TRBV20-1; D: .; J: TRBJ2-1; size: .; DNA: TGCAGTGGGGGGAGGAACAATGAGCAGTTCTTC; CDR3: CSGGRNNEQFF
V: TRBV3-1/TRBV3-2; D: TRBD2; J: TRBJ2-1; size: .; DNA: TGTGCCAGCAGCCAGGTCGGCGGGGGGCACAATGAGCAGTTCTTC; CDR3: CASSQVGGGHNEQFF